The present T cell receptor (beta chain) was sequenced within a study of cytomegalovirus exposure and HLA in healthy donors. Across the study: Early on, a data release was issued that held 80 million or so unique TCRs from HLA-typed donors. Regarding the study as a whole: Among TCR beta chains of equal frequency, HLA-associated ones were more clonally expanded in a later analysis. Researchers reported that a few CMV-associated chains were confirmed in vitro as CMV antigen-specific.

Germline assignment: CDR1 SQVTM and CDR2 ANQGSEA. This CDR3 region has 15 residues. This clone was observed a single time. No antigen is known for it. One end of the junction varies from germline; a read error may be responsible. Distinct nucleotide sequences in the sample also encode this CDR3. Use of 60 Vbeta and 13 Jbeta primers characterized the PCR. TCRdb keeps only in-frame clones here, not all; method: immunoSEQ multiplex PCR. The sample consists of 150,000 to 180,000 clones, over 75% of them appearing once. This receptor was obtained from a woman aged 40 to 49 in good health and CMV-seropositive. What was sequenced was PBMCs. V and J are TRBV29-1 and TRBJ1-2, with TRBD1 identical over 11 bases. The CDR3 here is CSVRDRGFAALNSGF. The CDR3 region has the DNA TGCAGCGTTCGGGACAGGGGGTTCGCTGCTCTCAACTCAGGTTTC.